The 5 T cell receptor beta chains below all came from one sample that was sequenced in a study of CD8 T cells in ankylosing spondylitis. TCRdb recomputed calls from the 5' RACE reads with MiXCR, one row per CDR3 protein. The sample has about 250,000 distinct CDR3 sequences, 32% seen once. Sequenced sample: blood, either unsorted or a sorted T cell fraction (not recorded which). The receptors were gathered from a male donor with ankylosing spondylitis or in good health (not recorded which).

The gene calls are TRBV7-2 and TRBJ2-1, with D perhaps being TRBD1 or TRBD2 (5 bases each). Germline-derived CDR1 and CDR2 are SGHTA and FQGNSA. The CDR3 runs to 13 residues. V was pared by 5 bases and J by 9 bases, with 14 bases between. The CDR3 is CASSHVGVSEQFF. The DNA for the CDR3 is TGTGCCAGCAGCCATGTGGGGGTTAGTGAGCAGTTCTTC.

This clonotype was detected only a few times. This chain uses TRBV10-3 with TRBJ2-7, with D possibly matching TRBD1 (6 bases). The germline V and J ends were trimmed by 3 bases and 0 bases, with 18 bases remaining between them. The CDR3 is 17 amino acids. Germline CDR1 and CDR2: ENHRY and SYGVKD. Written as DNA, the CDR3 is TGTGCCATCAGTGAAAATTCAGGGGTACGGGGCTCCTACGAGCAGTACTTC. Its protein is CAISENSGVRGSYEQYF.

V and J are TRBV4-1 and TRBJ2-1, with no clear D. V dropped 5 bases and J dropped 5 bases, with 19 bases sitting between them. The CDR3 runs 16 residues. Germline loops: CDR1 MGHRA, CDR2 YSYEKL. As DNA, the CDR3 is TGCGCCAGCAGCGGAACCAACTCCGGCATGGACAATGAGCAGTTCTTC. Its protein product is CASSGTNSGMDNEQFF.

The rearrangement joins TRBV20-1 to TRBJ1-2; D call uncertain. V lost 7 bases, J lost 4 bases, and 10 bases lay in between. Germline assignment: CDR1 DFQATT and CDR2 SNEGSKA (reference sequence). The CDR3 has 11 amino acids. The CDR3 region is CSVRSSYGYTF. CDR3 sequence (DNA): TGCAGTGTAAGAAGTTCCTATGGCTACACCTTC.

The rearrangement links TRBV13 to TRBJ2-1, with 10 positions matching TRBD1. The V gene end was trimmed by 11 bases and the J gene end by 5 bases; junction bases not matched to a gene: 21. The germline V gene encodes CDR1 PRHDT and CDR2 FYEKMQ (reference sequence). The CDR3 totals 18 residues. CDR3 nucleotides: TGTGCCTGCTGTTTAGGAGACAGGGGGCTTAGTGGGCACAATGAGCAGTTCTTC. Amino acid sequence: CACCLGDRGLSGHNEQFF. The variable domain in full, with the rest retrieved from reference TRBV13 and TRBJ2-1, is AAGVIQSPRHLIKEKRETATLKCYPIPRHDTVYWYQQGPGQDPQFLISFYEKMQSDKGSIPDRFSAQQFSDYHSELNMSSLELGDSALYFCACCLGDRGLSGHNEQFFGPGTRLTVL.